This T cell receptor (beta chain) was recovered during a study of blood T cell repertoires in COVID-19. The wider study: Donors in the United States, Italy and Spain gave samples during acute or convalescent COVID-19.

Clinical history as reported by participants underpinned cohort assignment. Recovered Cohort 3 donors showed two negative PCRs, clearance, or symptom resolution. Original processing notes: Reference gene primer amplification in the assay estimated nucleated cell counts. Only in-frame clones appear in the TCRdb table, and some are missing; sequencing was by immunoSEQ multiplex PCR. V, J and clone size are taken as reported in that table, and D and trimming were inferred from the DNA itself. The sample has about 270,000 clones, around nine tenths seen once. This CDR3 contains 15 residues. V shed 3 bases and J shed 6 bases, with 16 bases lying between them. Germline V gives CDR1 SGDLS, CDR2 YYNGEE.

The material sequenced was PBMCs or T cells enriched from blood (not recorded which). V and J are TRBV9 and TRBJ2-1; D gene uncertain. The receptor was isolated from a woman aged 55 to 70 who had recovered from COVID-19. The DNA for the CDR3 is TGTGCCAGCAGCGCGACGGGTACGGTATCCAATGAGCAGTTCTTC. This encodes CASSATGTVSNEQFF.